A single TCR beta chain is shown here with its context. The data were obtained in a study of blood T cell repertoires in COVID-19. Study-wide context: Material from acute and convalescent COVID-19 was sourced from the United States, Italy and Spain. Nucleic acid was either cDNA or gDNA, and it came from T cells, B-cell-depleted T cells, or PBMCs.

Germline V gives CDR1 LNHDA, CDR2 SQIVND (reference sequence). The CDR3 totals 15 residues. The V end was cut by 3 bases, the J end by 4 bases, with 15 bases between. Per the original methods: Estimated nucleated cell counts came from reference gene primer amplification. Data came from immunoSEQ multiplex PCR; TCRdb stores just in-frame clones and leaves some out. The V and J calls and clone size come from that table; D and trimming were worked out from the DNA. The sample lists about 230,000 clones, approximately 82% occurring once. V usage is TRBV19 and J usage is TRBJ1-2, with a possible D match to TRBD1 (5 bases). Input material: peripheral blood. This TCR was recovered from a woman between 65 and 79 years old with active or convalescent COVID-19. The CDR3 nucleotides are TGTGCCAGTAGTATCGGTCAACAGGCACCCTATGGCTACACCTTC. Translation: CASSIGQQAPYGYTF.